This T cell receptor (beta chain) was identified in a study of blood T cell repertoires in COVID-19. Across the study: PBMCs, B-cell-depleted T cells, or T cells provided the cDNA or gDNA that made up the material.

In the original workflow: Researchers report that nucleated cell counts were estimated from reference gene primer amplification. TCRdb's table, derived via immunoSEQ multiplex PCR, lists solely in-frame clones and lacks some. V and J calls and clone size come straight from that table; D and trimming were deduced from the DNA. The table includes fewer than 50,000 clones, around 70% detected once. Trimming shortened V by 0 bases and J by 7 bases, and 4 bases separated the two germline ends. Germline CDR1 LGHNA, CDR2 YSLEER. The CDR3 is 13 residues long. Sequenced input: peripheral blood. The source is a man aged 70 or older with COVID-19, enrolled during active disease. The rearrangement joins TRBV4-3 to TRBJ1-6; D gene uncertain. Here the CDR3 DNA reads TGCGCCAGCAGCCAAGAGTCAAATTCACCCCTCCACTTT. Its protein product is CASSQESNSPLHF.